Listed here are 2 T cell receptor beta chains from one sample, sequenced in a study of cytomegalovirus exposure and HLA in healthy donors. The primer mix had 60 Vbeta and 13 Jbeta primers. TCRdb's copy holds only in-frame clones and misses some; the assay was immunoSEQ multiplex PCR. The sample has around 140,000 clones; roughly four fifths are singletons. The sequencing sample was made of PBMCs. The receptors here all came from a female donor in good health and CMV-seronegative.

The V and J genes are TRBV9 and TRBJ2-3; D is possibly TRBD2 (6 bases). The germline V and J ends were trimmed by 5 bases and 0 bases, with 13 bases remaining between them. CDR3 length equals 15 residues. In germline, CDR1 is SGDLS, CDR2 YYNGEE. In DNA form, the CDR3 reads TGTGCCAGCAGTATGGGGACTGCTAGCACAGATACGCAGTATTTT. Its translation: CASSMGTASTDTQYF.

The chain has TRBV19 and TRBJ2-3, with D perhaps matching TRBD1 (6 bases). The CDR3 consists of 16 residues. Germline V CDR1 and CDR2: LNHDA, SQIVND (reference sequence). Trimming left V 8 bases short and J 0 bases short, with 18 bases between. CDR3 sequence (DNA): TGTGCCAGTCGGACAGCTGAGAGTGCTAGCACAGATACGCAGTATTTT. This translates into CASRTAESASTDTQYF.